Many counts were recorded for the clone carrying this T cell receptor (beta chain). Its antigen is currently unknown. The sample is drawn from a study of spatial heterogeneity in lung cancer. At the level of the study: A unique TCR and UMI combination showed up more than ten times in raw reads, on average.

Trimming removed 9 bases at V and 7 bases at J, with 18 bases between. Germline CDR1 KGHDR, CDR2 SFDVKD. The CDR3 consists of 14 residues. MiXCR was run by TCRdb on the 5' RACE reads, yielding one entry per CDR3 protein. The sample includes about 29,000 distinct CDR3 sequences, around 9.2% of them seen just once. Study outcomes and limitations: More often at tumor resection than at routine follow-up, ubiquitous expanded tumor TCRs were detected in the blood.

Documented time point: sample taken at primary tumor resection. Frozen PBMC, nontumor lung or tumor provided whole RNA, which was sequenced unsorted. The receptor's source is a female donor with early-stage non-small cell lung cancer. The rearrangement uses TRBV24-1 and TRBJ2-1, with a weak D call TRBD2 (6 bases). The sequences come from PBMCs, collected at surgery. DNA of the CDR3: TGTGCCACCGCCTGTACCCTACTAGCAAATGAGCAGTTCTTC. It specifies CATACTLLANEQFF.